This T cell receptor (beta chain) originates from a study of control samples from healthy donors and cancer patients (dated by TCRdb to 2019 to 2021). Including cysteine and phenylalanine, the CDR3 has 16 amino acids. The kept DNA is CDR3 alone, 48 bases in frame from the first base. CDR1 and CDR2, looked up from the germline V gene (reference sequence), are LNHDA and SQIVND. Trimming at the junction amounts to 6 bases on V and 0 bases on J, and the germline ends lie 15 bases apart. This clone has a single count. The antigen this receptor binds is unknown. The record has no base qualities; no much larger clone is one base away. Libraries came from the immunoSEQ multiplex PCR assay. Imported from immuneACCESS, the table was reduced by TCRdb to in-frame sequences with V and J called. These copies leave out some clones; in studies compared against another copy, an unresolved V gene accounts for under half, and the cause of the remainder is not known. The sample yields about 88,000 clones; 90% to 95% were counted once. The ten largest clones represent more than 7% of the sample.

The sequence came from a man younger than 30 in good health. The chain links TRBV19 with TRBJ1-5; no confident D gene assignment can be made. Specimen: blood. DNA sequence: TGTGCCAGTAGGAGAACCGGGGTGCGTAGCAATCAGCCCCAGCATTTT. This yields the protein CASRRTGVRSNQPQHF.